What follows are 14 T cell receptor beta chains derived from one specimen sequenced in a study of post-analysis software for immune sequencing data. No antigen is known for these receptors. Unique molecular identifiers were built into the TCR beta cDNA libraries. TCRdb ran MiXCR on the PCR reads and lists one entry per CDR3 protein. The sample carries about 800,000 distinct CDR3 sequences, 25% to 30% recorded once. Points from the study as a whole: Roughly five TRBV segments appeared more often in patients than in controls, and TRBV5-6, TRBV5-1 and TRBV20-1 were among these.

Source material: blood. Receptor source: a girl aged 10-17 years with multiple sclerosis.

This rearrangement joins TRBV3-1 to TRBJ1-1; TRBD1 aligns across 7 bases. This CDR3 contains 13 residues. J gave up 11 bases and V 1 base, and 7 bases lay outside the gene matches. Germline-derived CDR1 and CDR2 are LGHDT and YNNKEL (reference sequence). CDR3 sequence: CASSQVGGSHAFF. In DNA form, the CDR3 reads TGTGCCAGCAGCCAAGTAGGGGGCAGTCACGCTTTCTTT.

The rearrangement uses TRBV6-6 and TRBJ1-5, with a weak D call TRBD1 (5 bases). Germline V gene sequence: CDR1 MNHNY, CDR2 SVGAGI (reference sequence). This CDR3 spans 15 amino acids. Deletions cut 2 bases from V and 0 bases from J, with 8 bases between. Here the CDR3 DNA reads TGTGCCAGCAGTTACGGCGGGGCTAGCAATCAGCCCCAGCATTTT. It encodes CASSYGGASNQPQHF.

Many counts were recorded for this clonotype. The gene calls are TRBV28 and TRBJ2-5; maybe TRBD1 (5 bases). The germline V gene encodes CDR1 MDHEN and CDR2 SYDVKM. The CDR3 totals 13 residues. Trimming took 6 bases from V and 5 from J, leaving 13 bases between them. The CDR3 DNA is TGTGCCAGCAGCCTTGACAGACTGGAGACCCAGTACTTC. It codes for CASSLDRLETQYF.

Only a few counts were recorded for this clonotype. Here the CDR3 reads CASSPRELAGSSYEQYF. The DNA for the CDR3 is TGTGCCAGCAGCCCTCGGGAACTAGCGGGCAGCTCCTACGAGCAGTACTTC. V usage is TRBV4-2 and J usage is TRBJ2-7, with 9 bases fitting TRBD2. The germline V gene encodes CDR1 LGHNA and CDR2 YNFKEQ. Losses at the gene ends were 4 bases for V and 0 bases for J; bases not matched to a gene: 10. The length of the CDR3 is 17 residues.

The chain combines TRBV20-1 with TRBJ2-1; 8 bases fit TRBD2. CDR3 length: 16 amino acids. The germline V gene has CDR1 DFQATT and CDR2 SNEGSKA (reference sequence). V lost 0 bases and J lost 2; bases outside the gene matches: 6. CDR3 region: CSARESSGRAYNEQFF. The CDR3 DNA is TGCAGTGCTAGAGAGTCGAGCGGGAGAGCCTACAATGAGCAGTTCTTC.

The rearrangement uses TRBV15 and TRBJ2-3; 7 bases line up with TRBD1. J gave up 4 bases and V 1 base, and 5 bases lay outside the gene matches. The CDR3 totals 15 residues. Germline V CDR1 and CDR2: LNHNV, YYDKDF (reference sequence). CDR3 DNA sequence: TGTGCCACCAGCAGAGTCTCGGGACAGCCAGATACGCAGTATTTT. Translated, it gives CATSRVSGQPDTQYF.

The rearrangement uses TRBV2 and TRBJ1-5, with D perhaps TRBD1 (5 bases). Trimming pared 2 bases from V and 0 bases from J, leaving 8 bases between. This CDR3 contains 15 residues. Germline CDR1 is SNHLY and CDR2 is FYNNEI. CDR3 DNA: TGTGCCAGCAGTGAATTGCAGGGTAGCAATCAGCCCCAGCATTTT. Translating gives CASSELQGSNQPQHF.

CDR3 amino acids: CSARGGRGSAYGYTF. The CDR3, as DNA: TGCAGTGCTAGGGGGGGCAGGGGTTCGGCCTATGGCTACACCTTC. This chain connects TRBV20-1 to TRBJ1-2; tentative D call: TRBD1 (6 bases). The CDR3 covers 15 residues. V was pared by 3 bases and J by 4 bases, with 18 bases between. Germline V lookup: CDR1 DFQATT, CDR2 SNEGSKA (reference sequence).

This clonotype was counted between two and nine times. The chain combines TRBV6-1 with TRBJ2-5; the D call may be TRBD1 or TRBD2 (5 bases each). Trimming stripped 1 base from V and 4 bases from J, with 10 bases between. The CDR3 has 14 residues. CDR1 is MNHNS and CDR2 is SASEGT in the germline V gene. CDR3 sequence reads: CASSEGGGRETQYF. Here the CDR3 DNA reads TGTGCCAGCAGTGAAGGGGGCGGGCGAGAGACCCAGTACTTC.

V gene TRBV7-6 combines with J gene TRBJ1-4; D perhaps matches TRBD1 (6 bases). CDR1 and CDR2 from the germline V gene are SGHVS and FNYEAQ. CDR3 size: 14 residues. Trimming shortened V by 7 bases and J by 8 bases, and 17 bases separated the two germline ends. In nucleotides, the CDR3 is TGTGCCAGCACTCCCACAGGGATGGGCGAAAAACTGTTTTTT. This sequence encodes CASTPTGMGEKLFF.

In this sample, this clonotype turned up a few times. The chain links TRBV10-2 to TRBJ1-2, with D tentatively TRBD1 (5 bases). Trimming left V 2 bases short and J 4 bases short, with 14 bases between. CDR3 length: 15 amino acids. Germline V gene lookup returns CDR1 WSHSY and CDR2 SAAADI. The CDR3 region is CASSEVQGPGYGYTF. DNA for the CDR3: TGCGCCAGCAGTGAGGTGCAGGGTCCGGGCTATGGCTACACCTTC.

This clonotype occurred a few times. The chain employs TRBV20-1 and TRBJ2-1; maybe TRBD1 (6 bases). The length of the CDR3 is 16 residues. Trimming pared 3 bases from V and 8 bases from J, leaving 23 bases between. CDR1 is DFQATT and CDR2 is SNEGSKA in the germline V gene (reference sequence). The CDR3 loop is CSARPILGQLSDEQFF. The CDR3 DNA reads TGCAGTGCTAGGCCTATCCTTGGACAGCTAAGCGATGAGCAGTTCTTC.

J is TRBJ2-7 and V is TRBV28; D unclear. The CDR3 spans 11 residues. Trimming stripped 10 bases from V and 4 bases from J, with 11 bases between. The germline CDR1 and CDR2 sequences are MDHEN and SYDVKM. This CDR3 is CAITKEYEQYF. In nucleotides, the CDR3 is TGTGCCATCACGAAGGAGTACGAGCAGTACTTC.

The V gene is TRBV5-6, the J gene TRBJ2-4; unclear D gene. V lost 3 bases and J 6 bases, leaving 13 bases between the germline ends. The CDR3 length is 14 residues. Germline values: CDR1 SGHDT, CDR2 YYEEEE. The CDR3 loop is CASSWVESGNIQYF. The CDR3 nucleotides read TGTGCCAGCAGCTGGGTGGAATCGGGAAACATTCAGTACTTC.